The entry below describes one TCR beta chain. Its antigen is unidentified. Germline V gives CDR1 LNHDA, CDR2 SQIVND (reference sequence). V lost 5 bases to trimming and J lost 0 bases, with 11 bases between them. CDR3 size: 16 residues. This sample is part of a study of CD4 T cells in relation to SARS-CoV-2 and coronaviruses. Profiling relied on immunoSEQ multiplex PCR, and the TCRdb table lists in-frame clones only, not all of them. This table has tens of thousands of clones, around 72% appearing once. Unexposed donor CD4+ T cells date from about 2011-2018, before the COVID-19 pandemic. CD4+ T cells were isolated from the cells after nine to eleven days of culture.

The chain joins TRBV19 to TRBJ2-6; D is ambiguous. The sequenced sample was CD4+ T cells from PBMCs, cultured in vitro. The source of this sequence is a human donor in good health. The CDR3 spells CASSPLYSSGANVLTF. The CDR3 region has the DNA TGTGCCAGTAGTCCCTTATATTCCTCTGGGGCCAACGTCCTGACTTTC.